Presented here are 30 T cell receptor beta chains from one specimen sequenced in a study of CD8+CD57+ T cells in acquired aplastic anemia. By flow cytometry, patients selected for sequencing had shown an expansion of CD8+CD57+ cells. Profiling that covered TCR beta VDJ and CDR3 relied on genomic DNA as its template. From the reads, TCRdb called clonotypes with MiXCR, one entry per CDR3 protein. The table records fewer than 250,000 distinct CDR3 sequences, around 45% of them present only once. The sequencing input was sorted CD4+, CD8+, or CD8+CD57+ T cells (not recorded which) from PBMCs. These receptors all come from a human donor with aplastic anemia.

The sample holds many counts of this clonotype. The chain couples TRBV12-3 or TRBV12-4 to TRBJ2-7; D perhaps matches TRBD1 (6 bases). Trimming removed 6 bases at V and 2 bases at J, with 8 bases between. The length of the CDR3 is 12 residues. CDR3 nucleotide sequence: TGTGCCAGCAGAAGGACAGCCTACGAGCAGTACTTC. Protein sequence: CASRRTAYEQYF.

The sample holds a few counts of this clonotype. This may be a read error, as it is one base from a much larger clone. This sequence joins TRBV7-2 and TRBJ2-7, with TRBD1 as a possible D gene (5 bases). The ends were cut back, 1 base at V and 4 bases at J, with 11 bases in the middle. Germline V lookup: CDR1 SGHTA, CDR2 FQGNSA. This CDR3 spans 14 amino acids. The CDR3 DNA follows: TGTGCCAGCAGCTTAGGGGGCAAATCTTACGAGCAGTACTTC. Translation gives CASSLGGKSYEQYF.

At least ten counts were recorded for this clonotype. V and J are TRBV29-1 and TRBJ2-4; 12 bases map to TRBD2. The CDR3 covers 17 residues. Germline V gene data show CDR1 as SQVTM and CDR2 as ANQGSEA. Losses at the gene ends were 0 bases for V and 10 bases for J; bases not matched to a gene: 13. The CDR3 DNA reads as TGCAGCGTTGAAGATCTTCCCCTAGCGGGAGGGCCCAGAATTCAGTACTTC. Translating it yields CSVEDLPLAGGPRIQYF. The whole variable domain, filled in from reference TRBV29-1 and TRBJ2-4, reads SAVISQKPSRDICQRGTSLTIQCQVDSQVTMMFWYRQQPGQSLTLIATANQGSEATYESGFVIDKFPISRPNLTFSTLTVSNMSPEDSSIYLCSVEDLPLAGGPRIQYFGAGTRLSVL.

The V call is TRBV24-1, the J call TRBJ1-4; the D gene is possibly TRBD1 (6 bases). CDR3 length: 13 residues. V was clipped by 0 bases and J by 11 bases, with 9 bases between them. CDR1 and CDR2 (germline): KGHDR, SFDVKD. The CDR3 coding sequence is TGTGCCACCAGTGATTTGACGACAGGTAAACTGTTTTTT. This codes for CATSDLTTGKLFF.

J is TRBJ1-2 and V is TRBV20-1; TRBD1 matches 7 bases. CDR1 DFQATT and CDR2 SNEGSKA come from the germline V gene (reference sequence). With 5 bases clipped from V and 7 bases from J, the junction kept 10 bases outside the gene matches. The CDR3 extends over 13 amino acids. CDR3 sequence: CSAGSTGFAGYTF. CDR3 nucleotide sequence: TGCAGTGCTGGCTCGACAGGGTTTGCTGGCTACACCTTC.

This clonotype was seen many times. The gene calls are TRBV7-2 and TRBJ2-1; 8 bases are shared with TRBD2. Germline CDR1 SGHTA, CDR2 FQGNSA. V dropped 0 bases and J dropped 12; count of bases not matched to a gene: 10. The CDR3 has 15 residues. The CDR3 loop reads CASSLAWRGALRQFF. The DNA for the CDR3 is TGTGCCAGCAGCTTAGCGTGGCGGGGGGCCCTTCGGCAGTTCTTC.

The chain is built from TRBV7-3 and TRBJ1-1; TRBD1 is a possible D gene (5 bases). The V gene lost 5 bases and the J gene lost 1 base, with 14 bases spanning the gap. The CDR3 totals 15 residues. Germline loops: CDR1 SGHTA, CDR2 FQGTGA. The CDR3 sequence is CASSPQGSGNTEAFF. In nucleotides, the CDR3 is TGTGCCAGCAGCCCCCAGGGCAGCGGGAACACTGAAGCTTTCTTT.

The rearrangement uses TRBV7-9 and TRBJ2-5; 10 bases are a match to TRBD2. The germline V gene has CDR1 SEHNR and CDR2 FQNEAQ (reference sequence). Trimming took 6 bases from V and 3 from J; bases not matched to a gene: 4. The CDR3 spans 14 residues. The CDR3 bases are TGTGCCAGCAGTGAAAGCGGGAGGGAAGAGACCCAGTACTTC. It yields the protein CASSESGREETQYF.

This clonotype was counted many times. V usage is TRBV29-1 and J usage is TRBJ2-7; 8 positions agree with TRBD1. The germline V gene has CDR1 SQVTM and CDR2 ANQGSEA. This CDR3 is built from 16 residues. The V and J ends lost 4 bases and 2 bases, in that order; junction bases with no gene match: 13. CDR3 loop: CSVVGFDRGETYEQYF. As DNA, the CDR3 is TGCAGCGTTGTTGGTTTCGACAGGGGCGAAACCTACGAGCAGTACTTC.

CDR3 protein: CASSQDPPLAGVGDTQYF. CDR3 in DNA: TGCGCCAGCAGCCAAGATCCCCCCCTAGCGGGGGTGGGAGATACGCAGTATTTT. The chain recombines TRBV4-3 with TRBJ2-3; TRBD2 matches 10 bases. The junction had 11 bases not matched to a gene; V was cut back by 0 bases and J by 5 bases. The CDR3 sequence is 18 residues long. CDR1 is LGHNA, CDR2 YSLEER, per germline.

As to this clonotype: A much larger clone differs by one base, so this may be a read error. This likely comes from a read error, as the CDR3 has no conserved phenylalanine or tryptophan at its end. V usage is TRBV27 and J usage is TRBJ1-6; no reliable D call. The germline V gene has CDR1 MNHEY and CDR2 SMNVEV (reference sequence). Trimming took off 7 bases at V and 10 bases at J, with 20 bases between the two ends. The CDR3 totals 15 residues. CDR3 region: CASTSLLGHRSPLHY. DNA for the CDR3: TGTGCCAGCACCTCCTTACTTGGGCATAGGTCACCCCTCCACTAT.

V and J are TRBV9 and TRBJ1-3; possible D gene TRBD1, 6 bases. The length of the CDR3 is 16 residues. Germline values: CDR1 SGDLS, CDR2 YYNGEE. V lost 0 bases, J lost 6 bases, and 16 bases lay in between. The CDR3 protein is CASSVGSGAGKNTIYF. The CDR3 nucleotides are TGTGCCAGCAGCGTAGGATCAGGGGCGGGGAAAAACACCATATATTTT.

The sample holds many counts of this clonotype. In DNA form, the CDR3 reads TGCAGCGTCCCTAGCGGGCGGGATCGCAATGAGCAGTTCTTC. This encodes CSVPSGRDRNEQFF. The genes are TRBV29-1 and TRBJ2-1, with 8 nucleotides matching TRBD2. Germline trimming cut 6 bases from V and 6 bases from J; bases unmatched to any gene: 10. This CDR3 contains 14 residues. CDR1 is SQVTM and CDR2 is ANQGSEA in the germline V gene.

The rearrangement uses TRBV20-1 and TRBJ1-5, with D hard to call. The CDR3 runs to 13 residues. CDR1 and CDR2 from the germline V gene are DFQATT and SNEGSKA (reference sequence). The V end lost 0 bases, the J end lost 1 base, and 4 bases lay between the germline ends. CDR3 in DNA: TGCAGTGCTAGAGATCAGAGCAATCAGCCCCAGCATTTT. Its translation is CSARDQSNQPQHF.

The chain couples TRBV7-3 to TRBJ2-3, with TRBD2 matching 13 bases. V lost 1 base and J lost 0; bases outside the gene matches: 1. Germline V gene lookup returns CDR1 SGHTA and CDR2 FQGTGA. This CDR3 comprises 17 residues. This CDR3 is CASSLKTSGRSTDTQYF. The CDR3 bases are TGTGCCAGCAGCTTAAAGACTAGCGGGAGGAGCACAGATACGCAGTATTTT.

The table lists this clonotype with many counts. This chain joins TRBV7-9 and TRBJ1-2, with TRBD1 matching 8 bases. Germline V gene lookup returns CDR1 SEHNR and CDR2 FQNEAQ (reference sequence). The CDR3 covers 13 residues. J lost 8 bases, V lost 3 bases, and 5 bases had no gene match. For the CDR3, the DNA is TGTGCCAGCAGCTTTGGACAGGGTAGCGGCTACACCTTC. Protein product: CASSFGQGSGYTF. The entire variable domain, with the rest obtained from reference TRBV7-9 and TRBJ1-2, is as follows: DTGVSQNPRHKITKRGQNVTFRCDPISEHNRLYWYRQTLGQGPEFLTYFQNEAQLEKSRLLSDRFSAERPKGSFSTLEIQRTEQGDSAMYLCASSFGQGSGYTFGSGTRLTVV.

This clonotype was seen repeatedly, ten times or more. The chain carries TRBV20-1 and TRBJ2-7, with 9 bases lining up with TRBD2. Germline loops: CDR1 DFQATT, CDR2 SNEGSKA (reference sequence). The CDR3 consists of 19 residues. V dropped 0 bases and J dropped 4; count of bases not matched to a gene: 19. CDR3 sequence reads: CSARDQFSSGTNSHYEQYF. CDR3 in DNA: TGCAGTGCTAGAGATCAGTTTTCTAGCGGGACGAATTCGCATTACGAGCAGTACTTC.

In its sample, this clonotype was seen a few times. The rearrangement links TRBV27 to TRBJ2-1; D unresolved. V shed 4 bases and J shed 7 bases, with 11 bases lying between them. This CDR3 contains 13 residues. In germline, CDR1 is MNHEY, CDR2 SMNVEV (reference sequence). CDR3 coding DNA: TGTGCCAGCAGTTCGAAAGGGCCGAATGAGCAGTTCTTC. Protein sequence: CASSSKGPNEQFF.

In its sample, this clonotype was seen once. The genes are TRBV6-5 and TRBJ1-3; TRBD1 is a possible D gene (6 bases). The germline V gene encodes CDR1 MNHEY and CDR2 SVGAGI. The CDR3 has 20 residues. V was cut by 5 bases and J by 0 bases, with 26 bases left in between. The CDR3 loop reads CASSPPIDRTRWRSGNTIYF. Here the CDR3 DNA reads TGTGCCAGCAGTCCCCCTATCGACAGGACCCGGTGGCGCTCTGGAAACACCATATATTTT.

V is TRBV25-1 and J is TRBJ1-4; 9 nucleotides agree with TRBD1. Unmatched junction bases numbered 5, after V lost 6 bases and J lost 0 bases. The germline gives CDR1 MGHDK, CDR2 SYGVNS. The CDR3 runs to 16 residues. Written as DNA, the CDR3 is TGTGCCAGCAGGACGGGACAGGGAGCAACTAATGAAAAACTGTTTTTT. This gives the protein CASRTGQGATNEKLFF.

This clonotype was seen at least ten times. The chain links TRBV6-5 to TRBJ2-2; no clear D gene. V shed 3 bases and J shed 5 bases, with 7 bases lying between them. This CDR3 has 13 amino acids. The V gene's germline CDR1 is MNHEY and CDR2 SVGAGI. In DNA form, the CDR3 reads TGTGCCAGCAGTTATCTCATGACCGGGGAGCTGTTTTTT. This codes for CASSYLMTGELFF.

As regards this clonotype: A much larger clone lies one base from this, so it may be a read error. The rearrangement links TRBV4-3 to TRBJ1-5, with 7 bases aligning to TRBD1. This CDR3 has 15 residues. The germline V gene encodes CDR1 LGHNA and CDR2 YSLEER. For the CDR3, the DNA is TGCGCCTGCAGCCAAGTGGAGGACAGGCTAGAGCCCCAGCATTTT. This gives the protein CACSQVEDRLEPQHF.

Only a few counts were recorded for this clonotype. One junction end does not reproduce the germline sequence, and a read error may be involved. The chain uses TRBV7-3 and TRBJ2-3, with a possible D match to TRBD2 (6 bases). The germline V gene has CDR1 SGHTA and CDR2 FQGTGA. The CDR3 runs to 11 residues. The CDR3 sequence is CASRAGDTQYF. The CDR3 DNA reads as TGCGCCTCCCGGGCGGGGGATACGCAGTATTTT.

CDR3 amino acids: CAIRARDREDTQYF. The DNA for the CDR3 is TGTGCCATCAGGGCCCGGGACAGGGAAGATACGCAGTATTTT. The chain joins TRBV10-3 to TRBJ2-3, with 9 positions matching TRBD1. Germline CDR1 ENHRY, CDR2 SYGVKD. V was clipped by 6 bases and J by 5 bases; unmatched bases: 6. The CDR3 runs 14 residues.

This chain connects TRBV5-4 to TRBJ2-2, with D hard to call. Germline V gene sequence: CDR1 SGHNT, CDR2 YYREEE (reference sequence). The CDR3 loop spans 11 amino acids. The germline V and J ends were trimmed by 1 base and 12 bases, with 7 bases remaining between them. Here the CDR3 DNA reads TGTGCCAGCAGCTTGAGTCGGCAGCTGTTTTTT. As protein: CASSLSRQLFF. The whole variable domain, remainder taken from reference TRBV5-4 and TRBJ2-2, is ETGVTQSPTHLIKTRGQQVTLRCSSQSGHNTVSWYQQALGQGPQFIFQYYREEENGRGNFPPRFSGLQFPNYSSELNVNALELDDSALYLCASSLSRQLFFGEGSRLTVL.

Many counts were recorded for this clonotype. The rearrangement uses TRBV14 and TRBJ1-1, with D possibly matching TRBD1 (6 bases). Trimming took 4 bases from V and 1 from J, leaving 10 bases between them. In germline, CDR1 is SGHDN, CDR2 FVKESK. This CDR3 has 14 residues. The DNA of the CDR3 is TGTGCCAGCAGCCGTACAGGGCGGAACACTGAAGCTTTCTTT. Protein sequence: CASSRTGRNTEAFF. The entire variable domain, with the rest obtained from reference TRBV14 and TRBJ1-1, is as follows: EAGVTQFPSHSVIEKGQTVTLRCDPISGHDNLYWYRRVMGKEIKFLLHFVKESKQDESGMPNNRFLAERTGGTYSTLKVQPAELEDSGVYFCASSRTGRNTEAFFGQGTRLTVV.

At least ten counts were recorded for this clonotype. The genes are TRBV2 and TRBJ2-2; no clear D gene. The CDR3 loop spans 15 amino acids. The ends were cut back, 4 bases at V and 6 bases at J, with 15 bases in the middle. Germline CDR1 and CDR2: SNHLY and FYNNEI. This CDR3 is CASSVGPEGAGELFF. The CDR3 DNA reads TGTGCCAGCAGTGTCGGGCCGGAAGGAGCCGGGGAGCTGTTTTTT.

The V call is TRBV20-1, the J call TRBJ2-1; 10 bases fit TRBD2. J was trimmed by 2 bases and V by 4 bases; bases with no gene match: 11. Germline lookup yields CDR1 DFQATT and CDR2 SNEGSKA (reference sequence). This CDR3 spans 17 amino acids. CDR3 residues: CSATERGGVSPYNEQFF. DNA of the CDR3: TGCAGTGCTACCGAGCGGGGGGGTGTTTCCCCCTACAATGAGCAGTTCTTC.

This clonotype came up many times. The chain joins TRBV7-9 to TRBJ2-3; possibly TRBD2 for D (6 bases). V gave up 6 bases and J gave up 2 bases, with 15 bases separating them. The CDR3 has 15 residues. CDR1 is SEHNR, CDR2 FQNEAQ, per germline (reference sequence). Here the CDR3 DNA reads TGTGCCAGCAGTCAAGCCGGCGGGAACACAGATACGCAGTATTTT. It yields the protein CASSQAGGNTDTQYF.

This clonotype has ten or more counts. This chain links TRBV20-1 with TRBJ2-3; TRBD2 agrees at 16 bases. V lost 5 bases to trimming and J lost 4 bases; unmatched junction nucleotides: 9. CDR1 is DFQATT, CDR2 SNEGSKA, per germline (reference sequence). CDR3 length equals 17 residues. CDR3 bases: TGCAGTGCTCCCACCGGGACTAGCGGGGGGGCGGCAGATACGCAGTATTTT. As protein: CSAPTGTSGGAADTQYF.